The 30 T cell receptor beta chains presented below share a single source sample, sequenced in a study of T cell repertoires in cytomegalovirus infection. No antigen has been assigned to these receptors. Using its own MiXCR run on the reads, TCRdb lists one record per CDR3 protein. The sample contains 900,000 to 950,000 distinct CDR3 sequences, 25% to 40% of which appear only once. The sequences come from cultured CD8+ T cells from PBMCs, collected from culture after CMV antigen stimulation. These receptor sequences come from a human donor in good health (CMV status not recorded). Some clones in this sample may be carry-over from other donors' samples.

The table lists this clonotype with a few counts. CDR3 sequence: CASSLGWGGRSTGELFF. In DNA form, the CDR3 reads TGTGCCAGCAGCTTAGGGTGGGGGGGGCGCTCAACCGGGGAGCTGTTTTTT. The chain employs TRBV7-2 and TRBJ2-2; possible D gene TRBD2, 7 bases. Germline CDR1 reads SGHTA; CDR2 reads FQGNSA. This CDR3 is built from 17 residues. The ends were cut back, 1 base at V and 5 bases at J, with 17 bases in the middle.

As DNA, the CDR3 is TGTGCCACCAGTGACCTATCAAGACAGGGTCTCTCGGTCACTGAAGCTTTCTTT. Translating it yields CATSDLSRQGLSVTEAFF. This sequence joins TRBV24-1 and TRBJ1-1; 7 bases match TRBD1. Germline lookup yields CDR1 KGHDR and CDR2 SFDVKD. Losses at the gene ends were 4 bases for V and 4 bases for J; bases not matched to a gene: 17. The CDR3 is 18 amino acids.

The gene calls are TRBV6-2 or TRBV6-3 and TRBJ2-3, with D perhaps TRBD1 (6 bases). This CDR3 has 15 residues. V shed 3 bases and J shed 2 bases, with 12 bases lying between them. Germline V CDR1 and CDR2: MNHEY, SVGEGT. CDR3 sequence reads: CASSYWDTHTDTQYF. The CDR3 coding sequence is TGTGCCAGCAGTTATTGGGACACCCACACAGATACGCAGTATTTT.

This clonotype was counted ten times or more. V usage is TRBV27 and J usage is TRBJ1-5; D gene ambiguous. Germline assignment: CDR1 MNHEY and CDR2 SMNVEV (reference sequence). This CDR3 has 14 amino acids. Trimming took off 8 bases at V and 2 bases at J, with 13 bases between the two ends. The CDR3, as DNA: TGTGCCAGCGCCATTGCTTCGGGCAATCAGCCCCAGCATTTT. It translates to CASAIASGNQPQHF.

This clonotype was seen only a few times. The chain recombines TRBV29-1 with TRBJ1-5; no clear D. CDR1 and CDR2 (germline): SQVTM, ANQGSEA. This CDR3 has 13 residues. Trimming removed 0 bases from V and 4 bases from J, with 7 bases in between. CDR3 DNA sequence: TGCAGCGTTGAAGATAGGGAAAATCAGCCCCAGCATTTT. Residues: CSVEDRENQPQHF.

This clonotype appeared many times. Here the CDR3 reads CASSPGSPTIYGYTF. The CDR3 DNA reads TGTGCCAGCAGCCCGGGGAGTCCCACTATCTATGGCTACACCTTC. The V and J genes are TRBV12-3 or TRBV12-4 and TRBJ1-2; D not certain. V was trimmed by 6 bases and J by 4 bases, leaving 18 bases between them. The CDR3 totals 15 residues.

The J gene is TRBJ2-2, the V gene TRBV6-6; 12 bases are shared with TRBD2. V gave up 6 bases and J gave up 6 bases; unmatched junction bases: 11. Germline V CDR1 and CDR2: MNHNY, SVGAGI (reference sequence). This CDR3 region has 17 residues. CDR3 residues: CASSPFLAGGPAGELFF. The CDR3 DNA reads TGTGCCAGCAGCCCCTTTCTAGCGGGGGGGCCCGCCGGGGAGCTGTTTTTT.

In this sample, this clonotype turned up many times. The chain employs TRBV4-2 and TRBJ2-3; D uncertain. Germline CDR1 LGHNA, CDR2 YNFKEQ. This CDR3 contains 16 residues. The ends were cut back, 1 base at V and 2 bases at J, with 13 bases in the middle. CDR3 nucleotide sequence: TGTGCCAGCAGCCAAGGACCAGGCCTGTACACAGATACGCAGTATTTT. This encodes CASSQGPGLYTDTQYF.

This sequence joins TRBV15 and TRBJ2-7; D remains ambiguous. CDR1 is LNHNV, CDR2 YYDKDF, per germline (reference sequence). V gave up 6 bases and J gave up 2 bases, with 26 bases separating them. This CDR3 region has 18 residues. Here the CDR3 reads CATRQSREAGISPYEQYV. The CDR3 DNA sequence: TGTGCCACCAGACAATCCAGAGAGGCAGGAATTTCCCCCTACGAGCAGTACGTC.

The chain has TRBV7-8 and TRBJ1-1, with D hard to call. This CDR3 is 9 amino acids long. With 5 bases removed from V and 9 bases from J, the gap between germline ends came to 4 bases. From germline, CDR1 is SGHVS and CDR2 FQNEAQ. The CDR3 reads CASSGQAFF. The DNA for the CDR3 is TGTGCCAGCAGCGGACAAGCTTTCTTT.

The rearrangement joins TRBV10-3 to TRBJ2-7; TRBD1 matches 9 bases. Germline values: CDR1 ENHRY, CDR2 SYGVKD. This CDR3 is 15 amino acids long. The V gene end was trimmed by 0 bases and the J gene end by 3 bases; junction bases not matched to a gene: 3. The CDR3: CAISESTGGRYEQYF. CDR3 DNA: TGTGCCATCAGTGAGTCAACAGGGGGCCGCTACGAGCAGTACTTC.

The chain couples TRBV19 to TRBJ1-2, with D possibly being TRBD1 (6 bases). CDR1 and CDR2 from the germline V gene are LNHDA and SQIVND (reference sequence). There are 15 residues in the CDR3. V dropped 5 bases and J dropped 4 bases, with 17 bases sitting between them. The CDR3 coding sequence is TGTGCCAGTAGTCCCCGGGACACTCTCTTCTATGGCTACACCTTC. Translated: CASSPRDTLFYGYTF.

The rearrangement joins TRBV2 to TRBJ1-1; 7 positions match TRBD1. After removal of 2 bases from V and 10 bases from J, the junction contained 4 bases not matched to a gene. Germline CDR1 and CDR2: SNHLY and FYNNEI. This CDR3 region has 12 residues. CDR3: CASSETGVRAFF. CDR3 nucleotide sequence: TGTGCCAGCAGTGAAACAGGGGTGAGAGCTTTCTTT.

This clonotype was observed at least ten times. This chain connects TRBV7-9 to TRBJ1-1; D gene unclear. The CDR3 is made up of 13 amino acids. Germline V gene lookup returns CDR1 SEHNR and CDR2 FQNEAQ (reference sequence). Trimming stripped 5 bases from V and 7 bases from J, with 14 bases between. CDR3 nucleotides: TGTGCCAGCAGCCAGATATCGGACCTTGAAGCTTTCTTT. Residues: CASSQISDLEAFF.

The chain joins TRBV9 to TRBJ1-1, with 7 bases fitting TRBD1. The CDR3 runs 15 residues. Germline V gene lookup returns CDR1 SGDLS and CDR2 YYNGEE. V dropped 3 bases and J dropped 2; count of bases not matched to a gene: 7. The CDR3 nucleotides are TGTGCCAGCAGCGCCCTTACAGGGGTTAACACTGAAGCTTTCTTT. Its protein product is CASSALTGVNTEAFF.

This clonotype appeared a single time. The germline gene is not matched at one end of the junction; a read error may be the cause. The gene calls are TRBV19 and TRBJ2-1; 9 nucleotides line up with TRBD2. CDR1 is LNHDA and CDR2 is SQIVND in the germline V gene (reference sequence). The CDR3 length is 16 residues. The CDR3 sequence: CACSKGAASGDNEQFF. The CDR3, as DNA: TGTGCCTGTAGTAAGGGGGCGGCTAGCGGGGATAATGAGCAGTTCTTC.

This clonotype was seen a few times. This chain joins TRBV24-1 and TRBJ2-2, with 14 bases identical to TRBD2. Trimming at V came to 2 bases and at J to 2 bases, leaving 3 bases not matched to a gene. CDR3 length: 18 amino acids. Germline V gene sequence: CDR1 KGHDR, CDR2 SFDVKD. Here the CDR3 reads CATSDWGTSGGNTGELFF. The DNA for the CDR3 is TGTGCCACCAGTGATTGGGGGACTAGCGGGGGTAACACCGGGGAGCTGTTTTTT.

This clonotype was observed many times. This chain joins TRBV7-2 and TRBJ1-2, with D hard to call. The CDR3 extends over 16 amino acids. Trimming removed 0 bases from V and 8 bases from J, with 19 bases in between. Germline CDR1 SGHTA, CDR2 FQGNSA. The CDR3 DNA reads as TGTGCCAGCAGCTTAGCGCAGGTCTCCCCGACGGCGGGCTACACCTTC. Translated: CASSLAQVSPTAGYTF.

The chain links TRBV4-1 to TRBJ2-1; D gene ambiguous. The CDR3 is 14 amino acids. The V gene lost 0 bases and the J gene lost 5 bases, with 8 bases spanning the gap. In germline, CDR1 is MGHRA, CDR2 YSYEKL. The CDR3 bases are TGCGCCAGCAGCCAAGAGCCCCAGCACAATGAGCAGTTCTTC. It yields the protein CASSQEPQHNEQFF.

V is TRBV15 and J is TRBJ2-7; a weak D match, TRBD2 (5 bases). The CDR3 is 15 residues long. Germline lookup yields CDR1 LNHNV and CDR2 YYDKDF (reference sequence). With 0 bases removed from V and 3 bases from J, the gap between germline ends came to 12 bases. The CDR3 nucleotides read TGTGCCACCAGCAGAGATTCCCAAACTAGCTACGAGCAGTACTTC. As protein: CATSRDSQTSYEQYF.

This clonotype has just a few counts. The chain joins TRBV20-1 to TRBJ2-1; tentatively, D is TRBD2 (7 bases). The ends were cut back, 0 bases at V and 7 bases at J, with 19 bases in the middle. CDR3 size: 16 residues. CDR1 DFQATT and CDR2 SNEGSKA come from the germline V gene (reference sequence). In nucleotides, the CDR3 is TGCAGTGCTAGAGATCGCGTCGGGGGGCTAGGTAATGAGCAGTTCTTC. Translation: CSARDRVGGLGNEQFF.

This clonotype was seen more than once but under ten times. The chain is built from TRBV11-2 and TRBJ1-1; 8 bases are shared with TRBD1. Trimming removed 0 bases from V and 7 bases from J; junction bases left unmatched: 13. Germline CDR1 SGHAT, CDR2 FQNNGV. The CDR3 totals 17 residues. CDR3 in amino acids: CASSLDHFRGQAVEAFF. DNA of the CDR3: TGTGCCAGCAGCTTAGATCATTTTAGGGGACAGGCTGTTGAAGCTTTCTTT. Complete variable domain (other parts from reference TRBV11-2 and TRBJ1-1): EAGVAQSPRYKIIEKRQSVAFWCNPISGHATLYWYQQILGQGPKLLIQFQNNGVVDDSQLPKDRFSAERLKGVDSTLKIQPAKLEDSAVYLCASSLDHFRGQAVEAFFGQGTRLTVV.

This chain joins TRBV4-3 and TRBJ2-4; weak D call: TRBD2 (5 bases). The CDR3 spans 16 residues. V was clipped by 1 base and J by 0 bases, with 10 bases between them. Germline assignment: CDR1 LGHNA and CDR2 YSLEER. The CDR3 spells CASSQAKSGAKNIQYF. CDR3 DNA sequence: TGCGCCAGCAGCCAAGCGAAAAGCGGAGCCAAAAACATTCAGTACTTC.

This clonotype has a handful of counts. The rearrangement joins TRBV6-1 to TRBJ2-1, with 10 bases lining up with TRBD2. The CDR3 loop spans 18 amino acids. Germline loops: CDR1 MNHNS, CDR2 SASEGT. V was clipped by 5 bases and J by 3 bases; unmatched bases: 13. CDR3 sequence reads: CASSYPFSGGSNYNEQFF. The CDR3 DNA sequence: TGTGCCAGCAGTTACCCTTTTAGCGGGGGGTCTAACTACAATGAGCAGTTCTTC.

This chain uses TRBV5-1 with TRBJ2-5, with a possible D match to TRBD1 (6 bases). V was shortened by 5 bases and J by 1 base, with 21 bases between the two germline ends. The length of the CDR3 is 17 residues. Germline lookup yields CDR1 SGHRS and CDR2 YFSETQ. CDR3 nucleotides: TGCGCCAGCAGTGGCGTGGGGGCACTAAAATCCCAAGAGACCCAGTACTTC. Its protein is CASSGVGALKSQETQYF.

This rearrangement joins TRBV7-9 to TRBJ1-1; D ambiguous. This CDR3 has 15 residues. Trimming stripped 4 bases from V and 0 bases from J, with 12 bases between. The germline gives CDR1 SEHNR, CDR2 FQNEAQ (reference sequence). The CDR3 sequence: CASSYVMRLNTEAFF. The DNA of the CDR3 is TGTGCCAGCAGCTACGTCATGCGGCTGAACACTGAAGCTTTCTTT.

This clonotype was observed a few times. The V and J genes are TRBV7-3 and TRBJ2-5, with 8 bases that match TRBD2. The CDR3 has 15 residues. V gave up 2 bases and J gave up 0 bases; unmatched junction bases: 2. Germline assignment: CDR1 SGHTA and CDR2 FQGTGA. CDR3: CASSLAGGNQETQYF. In DNA form, the CDR3 reads TGTGCCAGCAGCTTAGCGGGGGGTAACCAAGAGACCCAGTACTTC.

The chain joins TRBV9 to TRBJ2-3; 8 nucleotides line up with TRBD2. J was trimmed by 0 bases and V by 3 bases; bases with no gene match: 9. The CDR3 is made up of 17 amino acids. The germline V gene encodes CDR1 SGDLS and CDR2 YYNGEE. Written as DNA, the CDR3 is TGTGCCAGCAGCGACCGTTTAGCGGGGACTAGCACAGATACGCAGTATTTT. Its protein is CASSDRLAGTSTDTQYF.

The CDR3 loop is CASSHLYNEQFF. The CDR3 nucleotides are TGTGCCAGCAGCCACTTATACAATGAGCAGTTCTTC. The chain combines TRBV7-9 with TRBJ2-1; D remains unclear. Deletions cut 5 bases from V and 4 bases from J, with 6 bases between. This CDR3 is 12 amino acids long. Germline V gives CDR1 SEHNR, CDR2 FQNEAQ (reference sequence).

On this clonotype: Sequence at one end of the junction differs from germline and may be a read error. V is TRBV5-5 and J is TRBJ1-1; D gene unclear. The CDR3 totals 14 residues. CDR1 is SGHKS and CDR2 is YYEKEE in the germline V gene (reference sequence). The CDR3 nucleotides are TGTTCCAGCAGCTTAATACGGGGGAACACTGAAGCTTTCTTT. Residues: CSSSLIRGNTEAFF.